The clone carrying this T cell receptor beta chain was seen repeatedly, ten times or more. This sample is part of a study of human T cells and chemical hapten exposure. As for time point: pre-sensitization, week 0. Treatment meaning: therapeutic diphenylcyclopropenone sensitization with weekly scalp DPC. TCRdb re-analysed the RACE reads in MiXCR, keeping a single row per CDR3 protein. The data hold 250,000 to 300,000 distinct CDR3 sequences, with almost 8% observed a single time. Germline CDR1 reads SGHRS; CDR2 reads YFSETQ. This CDR3 is built from 15 residues. J gave up 6 bases and V 4 bases, and 8 bases lay outside the gene matches.

The chain couples TRBV5-1 to TRBJ1-4, with TRBD1 matching over 8 bases. The TCR was taken from a man aged 18 to 29 with alopecia areata. Some clones in this sample may be carry-over from other donors' samples. Source: whole blood, taken in connection with sensitization to the hapten diphenylcyclopropenone (DPC). Written as DNA, the CDR3 is TGCGCCAGCAGCCAGACAGGGGATCGGTATGAAAAACTGTTTTTT. Protein: CASSQTGDRYEKLFF.